This T cell receptor beta chain stems from a study of Ad26.COV2.S vaccination and SARS-CoV-2 variants. Treatment noted: around 19 received Ad26.COV2.S at low or high dose, single or two shots; roughly 5 received placebo; per-sample allocation not given. Specimen acquisition occurred on day 63 following the initial vaccine or placebo injection. The administered vaccine (an Ad26 vector) expressed Wuhan-strain SARS-CoV-2 spike. Clones were sequenced by immunoSEQ multiplex PCR, and TCRdb holds only the in-frame ones, with some missing. This sample has about 350,000 clones, with 88% found just once. Germline CDR1 and CDR2: SGHTA and FQGNSA. The CDR3 is 16 residues long. The ends lost 5 bases at V and 1 base at J; junction bases unmatched: 9.

The V call is TRBV7-2, the J call TRBJ2-5; 8 bases map to TRBD1. The receptor was isolated from a person aged 18-65 years who received the Ad26.COV2.S COVID-19 vaccine or a placebo. The sample was peripheral blood, taken in a trial of Ad26.COV2.S vaccine versus placebo. CDR3 in amino acids: CASSLRTGFTQETQYF. In nucleotides, the CDR3 is TGTGCCAGCAGCCTACGGACAGGGTTTACCCAAGAGACCCAGTACTTC.